This entry lists 23 T cell receptor beta chains sequenced from one sample in a study of cytomegalovirus exposure and HLA in healthy donors. Sequenced by immunoSEQ multiplex PCR; TCRdb stores in-frame clones only, minus some. The table lists fewer than 250,000 clones, approximately 87% of them singletons. Sequencing was carried out using PBMCs. The receptors shown here come from a man aged 18 to 30 in good health and CMV-seronegative.

The count of this clone is one. This chain links TRBV7-6 with TRBJ2-5; TRBD2 might be the D (6 bases). The CDR3 is made up of 14 amino acids. Germline V lookup: CDR1 SGHVS, CDR2 FNYEAQ. Deletions cut 2 bases from V and 2 bases from J, with 9 bases between. The CDR3 DNA follows: TGTGCCAGCAGCTTAACGGGACTGCAAGAGACCCAGTACTTC. This codes for CASSLTGLQETQYF.

This chain connects TRBV27 to TRBJ1-2, with 9 nucleotides matching TRBD1. This CDR3 spans 13 amino acids. Germline lookup yields CDR1 MNHEY and CDR2 SMNVEV (reference sequence). After removal of 3 bases from V and 8 bases from J, the junction contained 4 bases not matched to a gene. As DNA, the CDR3 is TGTGCCAGCAGTTTCGGCGGGACAGGGGGCTACACCTTC. Protein product: CASSFGGTGGYTF.

The chain couples TRBV27 to TRBJ1-5; D gene uncertain. The CDR3 contains 19 residues. V was clipped by 4 bases and J by 1 base, with 23 bases between them. Germline loops: CDR1 MNHEY, CDR2 SMNVEV (reference sequence). DNA of the CDR3: TGTGCCAGCAGTTCGACTATGGCCGATCCCACCAGCAGCAATCAGCCCCAGCATTTT. This gives the protein CASSSTMADPTSSNQPQHF.

The chain carries TRBV27 and TRBJ2-1; TRBD2 matches at 7 bases. CDR3 length equals 15 residues. The germline CDR1 and CDR2 sequences are MNHEY and SMNVEV (reference sequence). The trim removed 2 bases at V and 2 bases at J, leaving 3 bases unmatched. CDR3: CASSLRGTTYNEQFF. The CDR3 DNA is TGTGCCAGCAGTTTACGCGGGACTACCTACAATGAGCAGTTCTTC.

This clone appeared a single time. The chain recombines TRBV10-2 with TRBJ2-5; 7 nucleotides match TRBD2. Germline V gene sequence: CDR1 WSHSY, CDR2 SAAADI. The ends lost 4 bases at V and 0 bases at J; junction bases unmatched: 2. This CDR3 has 14 amino acids. CDR3 sequence: CASSGAGDQETQYF. In nucleotides, the CDR3 is TGCGCCAGCAGTGGGGCGGGGGACCAAGAGACCCAGTACTTC.

The chain combines TRBV11-3 with TRBJ2-2, with 10 bases that match TRBD1. V lost 4 bases and J lost 0; bases outside the gene matches: 11. Germline loops: CDR1 SGHNT, CDR2 YENEEA. This CDR3 has 19 residues. CDR3 residues: CASSWGQGFLGPNTGELFF. CDR3 coding DNA: TGTGCCAGCAGCTGGGGACAGGGGTTCCTCGGACCGAACACCGGGGAGCTGTTTTTT.

The chain recombines TRBV30 with TRBJ2-7; 7 positions agree with TRBD1. The V gene's germline CDR1 is GTSNPN and CDR2 SVGIG (reference sequence). This CDR3 is built from 11 residues. V gave up 7 bases and J gave up 4 bases; unmatched junction bases: 4. CDR3: CASGTVYEQYF. CDR3 DNA sequence: TGTGCCTCCGGGACAGTATACGAGCAGTACTTC.

The J gene is TRBJ2-3, the V gene TRBV29-1; 11 nucleotides line up with TRBD2. Germline V gene data show CDR1 as SQVTM and CDR2 as ANQGSEA. J gave up 6 bases and V 6 bases, and 11 bases lay outside the gene matches. This CDR3 is 15 amino acids long. This chain's CDR3 is CSVAMTSGKADTQYF. DNA for the CDR3: TGCAGCGTCGCCATGACTAGCGGGAAGGCTGATACGCAGTATTTT.

The V call is TRBV19, the J call TRBJ1-1; 8 bases agree with TRBD1. Trimming cost V 3 bases and J 7 bases; bases outside gene matches: 4. CDR3 length equals 13 residues. Per germline, CDR1 LNHDA and CDR2 SQIVND (reference sequence). CDR3 amino acids: CASSIGTGREAFF. The CDR3 nucleotides read TGTGCCAGTAGTATCGGGACAGGTCGTGAAGCTTTCTTT.

The CDR3 is CAWSVFPGGARPLHF. CDR3 sequence (DNA): TGTGCCTGGAGTGTATTTCCAGGGGGCGCCAGGCCCCTCCACTTT. This sequence joins TRBV30 and TRBJ1-6, with 8 nucleotides matching TRBD1. Germline assignment: CDR1 GTSNPN and CDR2 SVGIG (reference sequence). V lost 0 bases to trimming and J lost 13 bases; unmatched junction nucleotides: 11. The CDR3 is 15 amino acids.

The chain joins TRBV28 to TRBJ2-1; 12 bases agree with TRBD2. Unmatched junction bases numbered 5, after V lost 9 bases and J lost 8 bases. Per the germline V gene, CDR1 is MDHEN and CDR2 is SYDVKM. The CDR3 runs 13 residues. CDR3 residues: CASYTSGRHEQFF. The CDR3, as DNA: TGTGCCAGTTATACTAGCGGGAGGCATGAGCAGTTCTTC. The variable domain in full, with the rest retrieved from reference TRBV28 and TRBJ2-1, is DVKVTQSSRYLVKRTGEKVFLECVQDMDHENMFWYRQDPGLGLRLIYFSYDVKMKEKGDIPEGYSVSREKKERFSLILESASTNQTSMYLCASYTSGRHEQFFGPGTRLTVL.

This clone has more than one count but fewer than ten. The chain employs TRBV2 and TRBJ1-5, with D maybe TRBD1 (5 bases). Germline V lookup: CDR1 SNHLY, CDR2 FYNNEI. The CDR3 runs to 15 residues. V was clipped by 7 bases and J by 6 bases, with 19 bases between them. CDR3 sequence (DNA): TGTGCCAGCACCGGCGGGGGTGCGTACGTTCAGCCCCAGCATTTT. Residues: CASTGGGAYVQPQHF.

The rearrangement uses TRBV7-2 and TRBJ2-7; maybe TRBD2 (6 bases). Germline CDR1 reads SGHTA; CDR2 reads FQGNSA. With 1 base removed from V and 10 bases from J, the gap between germline ends came to 17 bases. This CDR3 contains 14 residues. The CDR3 nucleotides are TGTGCCAGCAGCTTAGGGGGACTCTCTGTAGGCCAGTACTTC. Translated: CASSLGGLSVGQYF.

In its sample, this clone was seen once. The V and J genes are TRBV6-5 and TRBJ1-4, with TRBD1 matching 8 bases. Germline CDR1 MNHEY, CDR2 SVGAGI. Trimming took 4 bases from V and 2 from J; bases not matched to a gene: 3. This CDR3 region has 15 residues. This CDR3 reads CASSSGGWTNEKLFF. CDR3 in DNA: TGTGCCAGCAGTTCAGGGGGCTGGACTAATGAAAAACTGTTTTTT.

V gene TRBV5-1 combines with J gene TRBJ2-6; 8 positions agree with TRBD1. Germline loops: CDR1 SGHRS, CDR2 YFSETQ. The CDR3 is made up of 15 amino acids. V lost 7 bases and J lost 0; bases outside the gene matches: 3. The CDR3 DNA reads TGCGCCAGCGGACAGGGAAACTCTGGGGCCAACGTCCTGACTTTC. This encodes CASGQGNSGANVLTF.

V is TRBV10-1 and J is TRBJ2-1; TRBD2 agrees at 8 bases. The CDR3 totals 15 residues. Germline CDR1 and CDR2: WNHNN and SYGVQD (reference sequence). The J segment lost 4 bases and the V segment lost 2 bases, leaving 4 bases of the junction unmatched. The CDR3 protein is CASSEGSGVYNEQFF. The CDR3 DNA reads as TGCGCCAGCAGTGAGGGTAGCGGGGTTTACAATGAGCAGTTCTTC.

This clone was seen just once. This chain uses TRBV9 with TRBJ2-3, with 15 bases fitting TRBD2. Germline loops: CDR1 SGDLS, CDR2 YYNGEE. V shed 8 bases, J shed 3 bases, and the junction held 10 bases outside the gene matches. The CDR3 has 17 residues. CDR3 sequence (DNA): TGTGCCAGGGCGGTAGGACTAGCGGGAGGGCCGACAGATACGCAGTATTTT. Translating it yields CARAVGLAGGPTDTQYF.

This chain connects TRBV5-6 to TRBJ1-6, with TRBD1 matching 7 bases. Germline CDR1 and CDR2: SGHDT and YYEEEE. The CDR3 runs to 19 residues. After removal of 4 bases from V and 5 bases from J, the junction contained 18 bases not matched to a gene. CDR3 DNA: TGTGCCAGCAGCGCCGCGGACAGGCCGTTTGGGGGTAATAATTCACCCCTCCACTTT. Translation: CASSAADRPFGGNNSPLHF.

CDR3 DNA sequence: TGTGCCAGCCCCTCCGGGACTAGCGGGGGGGCAGATACGCAGTATTTT. Translation gives CASPSGTSGGADTQYF. This chain uses TRBV2 with TRBJ2-3, with 16 bases fitting TRBD2. This CDR3 region has 16 residues. Per the germline V gene, CDR1 is SNHLY and CDR2 is FYNNEI. Trimming took 8 bases from V and 4 from J; bases not matched to a gene: 6.

The rearrangement uses TRBV30 and TRBJ2-2; 8 nucleotides align to TRBD1. The CDR3 covers 16 residues. With V trimmed by 1 base and J by 6 bases, 10 bases remained unmatched. Germline values: CDR1 GTSNPN, CDR2 SVGIG (reference sequence). The CDR3 region is CAWSGQDRGRAGELFF. The CDR3 DNA follows: TGTGCCTGGAGTGGTCAAGACAGGGGAAGAGCCGGGGAGCTGTTTTTT.

V usage is TRBV4-1 and J usage is TRBJ2-2; 8 bases match TRBD1. The germline CDR1 and CDR2 sequences are MGHRA and YSYEKL. CDR3 size: 17 residues. Unmatched junction bases numbered 9, after V lost 0 bases and J lost 6 bases. Here the CDR3 DNA reads TGCGCCAGCAGCCAAGATGATTACAGGGGGATGGCCGGGGAGCTGTTTTTT. This translates into CASSQDDYRGMAGELFF.

The chain employs TRBV27 and TRBJ2-3, with D perhaps TRBD1 (6 bases). This CDR3 comprises 14 residues. Trimming pared 8 bases from V and 3 bases from J, leaving 15 bases between. Germline CDR1 reads MNHEY; CDR2 reads SMNVEV (reference sequence). CDR3 sequence (DNA): TGTGCCAGCCGACTACAGGGTGGGACAGATACGCAGTATTTT. Its protein is CASRLQGGTDTQYF.

The genes are TRBV23-1 and TRBJ1-4, with a weak D call TRBD1 (6 bases). TRBV23-1 has ORF status, its function being uncertain. The V and J ends lost 7 bases and 6 bases respectively, with 15 bases between them. This CDR3 has 14 amino acids. Here the CDR3 reads CASTERGYDEKLFF. The CDR3 DNA sequence: TGCGCCAGCACCGAGAGGGGGTACGATGAAAAACTGTTTTTT.